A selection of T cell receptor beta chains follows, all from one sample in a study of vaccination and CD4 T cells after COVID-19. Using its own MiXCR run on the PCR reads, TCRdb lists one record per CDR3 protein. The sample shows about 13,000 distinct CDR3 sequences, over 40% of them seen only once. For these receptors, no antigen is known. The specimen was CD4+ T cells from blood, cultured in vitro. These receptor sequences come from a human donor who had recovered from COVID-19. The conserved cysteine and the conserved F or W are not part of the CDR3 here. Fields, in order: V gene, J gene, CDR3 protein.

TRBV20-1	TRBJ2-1	SALSSSSYNEQF
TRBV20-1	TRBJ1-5	SASRPTAYRVGVFWSNQPQH
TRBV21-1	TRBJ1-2	ASSPPPRQGNYGYT
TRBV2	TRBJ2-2	ASTGTGGGELF
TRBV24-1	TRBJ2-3	ATSDATTGTFTTDTQY
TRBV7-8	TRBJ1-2	ASSYGQGRRYT
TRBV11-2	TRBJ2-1	ASSLVPGYNEQF
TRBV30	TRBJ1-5	AWRQGYSNQPQH
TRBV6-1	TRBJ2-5	ASSAVSETQY
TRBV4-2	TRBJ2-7	ASSQEYSEPSYEQY
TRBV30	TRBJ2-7	AWRETDYEQY
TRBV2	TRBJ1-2	ASSPRQPNYGYT
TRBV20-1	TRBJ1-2	SASGGVRGPEGGYT
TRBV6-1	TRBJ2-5	ASSSIVLETQY
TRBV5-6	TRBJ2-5	ASSLGRTRGRQETQY
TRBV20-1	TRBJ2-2	SAMDSRSYTGELF
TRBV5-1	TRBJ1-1	ASSLGGGLNTEAF
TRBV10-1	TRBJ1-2	ASSSGTGAPDYGYT
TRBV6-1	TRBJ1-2	ASKKMGTGNRYGYT
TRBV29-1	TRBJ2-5	SVDGGGQETQY
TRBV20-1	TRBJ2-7	SATLYLRSHEQY
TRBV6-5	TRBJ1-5	ASSFTGSQPQH
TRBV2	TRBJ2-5	ASSEGIETQY
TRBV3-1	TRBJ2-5	ASSYSGGRGETQY
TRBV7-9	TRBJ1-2	ASSPWEVPNYGYT
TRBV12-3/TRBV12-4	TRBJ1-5	ASSFRTSSAQH
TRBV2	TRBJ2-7	ASSGGSLAYEQY
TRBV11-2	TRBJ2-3	ASSLDRYTDTQY
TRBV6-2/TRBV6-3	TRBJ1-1	ASRWSDTEAF